A selection of T cell receptor beta chains follows, all from one sample in a study of blood T cell repertoires in COVID-19. Libraries were prepared by immunoSEQ multiplex PCR; TCRdb keeps only in-frame clonotypes and omits some of them. The sample includes around 63,000 clones, over 75% seen only once; the top ten take roughly 4%. Material: peripheral blood. These receptors were taken from a man aged 50-59 years with active COVID-19. Both conserved end residues are part of each CDR3. Each record gives: J gene, clone size, D gene, V gene, CDR3 protein, CDR3 DNA. The D gene is left open where the match is weak. A clone size is listed for some rows: how often the clone was seen (once, few, many), or a class if it is expanded.

TRBJ2-7 - - TRBV6-5 CASVYTFSYEQYF TGTGCCAGCGTTTACACATTCTCCTACGAGCAGTACTTC
TRBJ1-2 - - TRBV11-3 CASSLAGEGEENYGYTF TGTGCCAGCAGCTTAGCGGGGGAGGGGGAGGAGAACTATGGCTACACCTTC
TRBJ2-1 - TRBD2 TRBV2 CARSGRGGGNNEQFF TGTGCCCGCAGTGGGCGGGGCGGGGGGAACAATGAGCAGTTCTTC
TRBJ2-7 - - TRBV18 CASSLGMPSTYEQYF TGTGCCAGCTCACTCGGGATGCCTTCCACCTACGAGCAGTACTTC
TRBJ2-7 - - TRBV2 CASSEGGIGYEQYF TGTGCCAGCAGTGAAGGAGGGATCGGCTACGAGCAGTACTTC
TRBJ1-5 - - TRBV7-9 CASSRLGGDQPQHF TGTGCCAGCAGCCGCCTGGGGGGGGACCAGCCCCAGCATTTT
TRBJ1-3 - - TRBV10-3 CAIRGSGLTGNTIYF TGTGCCATCAGAGGTTCAGGGTTAACTGGAAACACCATATATTTT
TRBJ2-5 - - TRBV7-8 CASSLGAGGNGETQYF TGTGCCAGCAGCTTAGGGGCCGGAGGGAATGGAGAGACCCAGTACTTC
TRBJ2-7 - TRBD1 TRBV7-9 CASSLGGQSYEQYF TGTGCCAGCAGCCTAGGGGGACAGAGCTACGAGCAGTACTTC
TRBJ2-1 once - TRBV6-6 CASRSLPRGPDNEQFF TGTGCCAGCAGGTCCCTTCCGCGGGGGCCGGACAATGAGCAGTTCTTC
TRBJ1-4 - - TRBV7-9 CASSTSRSNEKLFF TGTGCCAGCAGCACGTCACGGAGTAATGAAAAACTGTTTTTT
TRBJ1-4 - - TRBV4-3 CASSQDRGTNEKLFF TGCGCCAGCAGCCAAGACAGGGGAACTAATGAAAAACTGTTTTTT
TRBJ2-3 - TRBD2 TRBV2 CASRPIQTLAGPGSRQYF TGTGCCAGCAGGCCAATTCAGACTTTAGCGGGGCCCGGTAGTAGGCAGTATTTT
TRBJ2-2 - - TRBV11-3 CASSLASFTGIDTGELFF TGTGCCAGCAGCTTAGCAAGCTTTACAGGGATCGACACCGGGGAGCTGTTTTTT
TRBJ2-2 - - TRBV7-9 CASVTGSGELFF TGTGCCAGCGTAACAGGGTCCGGGGAGCTGTTTTTT
TRBJ2-4 once TRBD1 TRBV15 CATSRDFGDRGLDIQYF TGTGCCACCAGCAGAGATTTTGGGGACAGGGGATTGGACATTCAGTACTTC
TRBJ2-2 - TRBD2 TRBV4-1 CASSQAGLVGELFF TGCGCCAGCAGCCAAGCGGGACTAGTAGGGGAGCTGTTTTTT
TRBJ2-7 - - TRBV18 CASSPRTRGAYEQYF TGTGCCAGCTCACCGCGGACACGTGGTGCGTACGAGCAGTACTTC
TRBJ1-2 - - TRBV7-2 CASSLDRDYGYTF TGTGCCAGCAGCCTAGACCGGGACTATGGCTACACCTTC